The source of this TCR beta chain is a study of CD8+ T cells in alopecia areata. The wider study: Treated patients received oral tofacitinib, 5 to 10 mg twice daily. Using the percentage of affected scalp area, treated patients' severity was scored.

Following extraction, RNA underwent reverse transcription to cDNA, which served as the sequencing template. Produced via immunoSEQ multiplex PCR; TCRdb's table is partial and in-frame only. The data show about 210,000 clones, with around 57% seen just once and 1.5% to 2% held by the top ten. Sample treatment: oral pan-JAK inhibitor, 5-10 mg twice daily. Per the germline V gene, CDR1 is SEHNR and CDR2 is FQNEAQ (reference sequence). CDR3 length equals 18 residues. V dropped 4 bases and J dropped 0 bases, with 19 bases sitting between them. This clone has a count of ten or more. Here the sequenced sample was CD4+ T cells sorted from blood, taken at week 4, from a patient treated with tofacitinib. The chain has TRBV7-9 and TRBJ1-5; possible D gene TRBD1, 5 bases. The clonotype comes from a human donor with alopecia areata. The DNA for the CDR3 is TGTGCCAGCAGCTCAACCGACAGAGGAATTTATAGCAATCAGCCCCAGCATTTT. It is translated as CASSSTDRGIYSNQPQHF.